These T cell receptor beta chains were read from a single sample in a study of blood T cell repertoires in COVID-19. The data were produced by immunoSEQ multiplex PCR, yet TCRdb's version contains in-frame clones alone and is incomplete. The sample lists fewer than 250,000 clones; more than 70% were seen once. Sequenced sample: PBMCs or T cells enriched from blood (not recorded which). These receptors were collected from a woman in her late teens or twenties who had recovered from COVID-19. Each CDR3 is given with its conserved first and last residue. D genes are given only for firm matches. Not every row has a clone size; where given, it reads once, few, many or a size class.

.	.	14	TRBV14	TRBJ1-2	TGTGCCAGCAGCCAAGGGTCCGTGGTAGTCGACTACACCTTC	CASSQGSVVVDYTF
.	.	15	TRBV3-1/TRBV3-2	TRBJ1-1	TGTGCCAGCAGCGGGGCGGGGATAGCTTCATCCGAAGCTTTCTTT	CASSGAGIASSEAFF
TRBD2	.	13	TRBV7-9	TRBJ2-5	TGTGCCAGCAGCTTAGAAGCGGGGGAGACCCAGTACTTC	CASSLEAGETQYF
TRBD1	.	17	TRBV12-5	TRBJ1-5	TGTGCTAGTGCCCGGGACAGGGGTGAGGTTGGCAATCAGCCCCAGCATTTT	CASARDRGEVGNQPQHF
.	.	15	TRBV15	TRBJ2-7	TGTGCCACCAGCAGAGATCGGGTAGTGCACGACGAGCAGTACTTC	CATSRDRVVHDEQYF
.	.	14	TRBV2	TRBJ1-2	TGTGCCAGCAGTGAAGCACGGGGTGCCTATGGCTACACCTTC	CASSEARGAYGYTF
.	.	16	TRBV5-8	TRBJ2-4	TGTGCCAGCAGCTTGTTTGGCAGGTCGCCCAAAAACATTCAGTACTTC	CASSLFGRSPKNIQYF
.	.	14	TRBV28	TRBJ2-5	TGTGCCAGCAGTCTACACGACATCCAAGAGACCCAGTACTTC	CASSLHDIQETQYF
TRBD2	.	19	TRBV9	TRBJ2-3	TGTGCCAGCAGCCGAGGGCTAGCGGGGGGCCCCCCAGCTACAGATACGCAGTATTTT	CASSRGLAGGPPATDTQYF
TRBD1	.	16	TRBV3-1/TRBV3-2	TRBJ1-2	TGTGCCAGCAGCCAAGCCGGGACAGGGGGCGCGGATGGCTACACCTTC	CASSQAGTGGADGYTF
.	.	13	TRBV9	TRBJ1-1	TGTGCCAGCAGCCCGCTGGGGCGGTCTGAAGCTTTCTTT	CASSPLGRSEAFF
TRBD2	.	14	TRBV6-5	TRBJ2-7	TGTGCCAGCAGTTACCAGGGACTAGCGGGCGAGCAGTACTTC	CASSYQGLAGEQYF
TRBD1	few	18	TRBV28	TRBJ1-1	TGTGCCAGCAGCCCGTCGACAGGGGGGGCTCCGTGGGTCACTGAAGCTTTCTTT	CASSPSTGGAPWVTEAFF
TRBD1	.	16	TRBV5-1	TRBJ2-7	TGCGCCAGCAGCTTGGCTTCTGGGACAGGGAGCTACGAGCAGTACTTC	CASSLASGTGSYEQYF
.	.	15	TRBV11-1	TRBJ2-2	TGTGCCAGCAGCCCCCCGACGGGTGATACCGGGGAGCTGTTTTTT	CASSPPTGDTGELFF
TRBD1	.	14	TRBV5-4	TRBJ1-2	TGTGCCAGCAGCTTGCCCGGGACAGGTGTGTACTACACCTTC	CASSLPGTGVYYTF
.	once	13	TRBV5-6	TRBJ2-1	TGTGCCAGCAGCTTGGGAAGCTCCAATGAGCAGTTCTTC	CASSLGSSNEQFF
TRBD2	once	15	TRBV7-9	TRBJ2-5	TGTGCCAGCAGCTGGACTAGCGGGGTTGGGGAGACCCAGTACTTC	CASSWTSGVGETQYF
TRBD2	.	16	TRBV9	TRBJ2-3	TGTGCCAGCAGCGTAGCTAGCGGGGGGCTCCCAGATACGCAGTATTTT	CASSVASGGLPDTQYF
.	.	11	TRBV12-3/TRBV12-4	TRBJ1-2	TGTGCCAGCAGGTCGTCCTATGGCTACACCTTC	CASRSSYGYTF
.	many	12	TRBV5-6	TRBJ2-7	TGTGCCAGCAGCTTTCACTATTACGAGCAGTACTTC	CASSFHYYEQYF
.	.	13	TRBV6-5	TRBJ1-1	TGTGCCAGCAGTTACCGGGGTCACACTGAAGCTTTCTTT	CASSYRGHTEAFF
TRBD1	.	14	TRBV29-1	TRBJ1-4	TGCAGCGTTGACCCGACAGGGGGGGGAGAAAAACTGTTTTTT	CSVDPTGGGEKLFF
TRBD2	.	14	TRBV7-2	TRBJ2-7	TGTGCCAGCCGACCTGGACTAGCGTCGGGCGAGCAGTACTTC	CASRPGLASGEQYF
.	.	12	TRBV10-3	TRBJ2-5	TGTGCCATCAGTGAGGCCCTAGGAGGCCAGTACTTC	CAISEALGGQYF
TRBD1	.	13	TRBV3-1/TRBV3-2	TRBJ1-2	TGTGCCAGCAGCCCGGGACAGGCCTATGGCTACACCTTC	CASSPGQAYGYTF
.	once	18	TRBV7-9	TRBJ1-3	TGTGCCAGCAGTACGCGGCCGGGGGGAACGCTCTCTGGAAACACCATATATTTT	CASSTRPGGTLSGNTIYF
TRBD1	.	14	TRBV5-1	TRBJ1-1	TGCGCCAGCAGCTTGGCGACAGGGGGGATTGAAGCTTTCTTT	CASSLATGGIEAFF
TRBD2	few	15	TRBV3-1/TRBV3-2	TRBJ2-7	TGTGCCAGCAGCCCCTATAGCGGGGCCTCCTACGAGCAGTACTTC	CASSPYSGASYEQYF
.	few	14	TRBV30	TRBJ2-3	TGTGCCTGGGCCCGGAACACTAACACAGATACGCAGTATTTT	CAWARNTNTDTQYF
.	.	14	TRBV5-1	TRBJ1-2	TGCGCCAGCAGCCCCGGACAGCAGGACTATGGCTACACCTTC	CASSPGQQDYGYTF
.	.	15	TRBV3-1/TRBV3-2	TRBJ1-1	TGTGCCAGCAGCCAAGATCCGGGATTGGACACTGAAGCTTTCTTT	CASSQDPGLDTEAFF
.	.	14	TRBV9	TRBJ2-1	TGTGCCAGCAGCGTGGGGACTCTGGGTAATGAGCAGTTCTTC	CASSVGTLGNEQFF